This T cell receptor (beta chain) emerged from a study of technical replicates of blood from a handful of donors. The V end was cut by 0 bases, the J end by 6 bases, with 13 bases between. The CDR3 runs 15 residues. Germline assignment: CDR1 LGHNA and CDR2 YSLEER. The data were produced by immunoSEQ multiplex PCR, yet TCRdb's version contains in-frame clones alone and is incomplete. The sample yields about 83,000 clones, 91% seen once. This receptor was taken from a human donor in good health. The chain carries TRBV4-3 and TRBJ2-3; a possible D gene is TRBD2 (5 bases). Source material: T cells isolated from PBMCs. This chain's CDR3 is CASSQEGAAYDTQYF. The CDR3 DNA is TGCGCCAGCAGCCAAGAGGGAGCAGCATACGATACGCAGTATTTT.